This T cell receptor beta chain was recorded in a study of regulatory T cells in long-lasting Graves disease. Findings and limits, study-wide: TCR diversity in persistent Graves' patients was below that of newly diagnosed ones. Segments TRBV28, TRBJ1-2 and TRBJ2-5 showed preferential usage in persistent disease.

HTBI primers from iRepertoire and Arm-PCR of CDR3 regions yielded the TCR beta libraries. MiXCR, applied by TCRdb to the multiplex PCR reads, yields one record per CDR3 protein. Of approximately 690,000 distinct CDR3 sequences listed, around 30% are singletons. Noted time point: persistent/refractory GD, antithyroid drugs over 5 years with positive TRAb. From PBMCs, RNA was extracted and then used to make the TCR library. V was clipped by 5 bases and J by 8 bases, with 12 bases between them. Germline lookup yields CDR1 SGHTA and CDR2 FQGTGA. This CDR3 spans 13 amino acids. With respect to this clonotype: Its antigen is as yet unknown.

The sample consisted of peripheral blood mononuclear cells (PBMCs), taken when the disease was refractory, from a patient treated with antithyroid drugs. The rearrangement uses TRBV7-3 and TRBJ1-4, with D tentatively TRBD1 (5 bases). This receptor was identified in a female donor with Graves disease. The CDR3 spells CASSADRGEKLFF. CDR3 DNA: TGTGCCAGCAGCGCTGACCGGGGGGAAAAACTGTTTTTT. Combining the CDR3 with reference TRBV7-3 and TRBJ1-4 gives the whole variable domain GAGVSQTPSNKVTEKGKYVELRCDPISGHTALYWYRQSLGQGPEFLIYFQGTGAADDSGLPNDRFFAVRPEGSVSTLKIQRTERGDSAVYLCASSADRGEKLFFGSGTQLSVL.